These T cell receptor beta chains were read from a single sample in a study of identical twins. TCRdb independently ran MiXCR on the 5' RACE reads; one entry per CDR3 protein. The sample holds 500,000 to 600,000 distinct CDR3 sequences; around 20% are singletons and the top ten take around 0.9%. These data were likewise used in another study, on T cells expressing NK-cell markers.

The sequenced sample was CD4+ T cells sorted from blood. The receptors were sampled from a woman in her late teens or twenties in good health. CDR3s include the opening cysteine and the closing phenylalanine or tryptophan. A D gene is named only where the DNA matches it firmly.

TRBJ2-1 | TRBD2 | TRBV5-4 | CASSLAQRGRDEQFF
TRBJ2-5 | - | TRBV12-3/TRBV12-4 | CASSAQTGPQETQYF
TRBJ1-6 | - | TRBV27 | CASSPWDHADSPLHF
TRBJ2-3 | - | TRBV5-1 | CASSPAATTDTQYF
TRBJ2-1 | - | TRBV12-3/TRBV12-4 | CASSLMTSRFF
TRBJ2-5 | TRBD1 | TRBV20-1 | CSANTRGQKETQYF
TRBJ2-5 | - | TRBV29-1 | CSVVLAETQYF
TRBJ1-2 | - | TRBV15 | CATSREDRTGGYTF
TRBJ2-3 | TRBD2 | TRBV6-1 | CASTLAGADTQYF
TRBJ2-1 | - | TRBV4-1 | CASSQDGAASLNEQFF
TRBJ2-1 | - | TRBV7-9 | CASSLVGRASDEQFF
TRBJ1-6 | TRBD1 | TRBV6-1 | CASSPGQFFSPLHF
TRBJ2-1 | - | TRBV2 | CASGGANEQFF
TRBJ2-4 | TRBD2 | TRBV11-2 | CASSLGLAGAKLKNIQYF
TRBJ1-1 | TRBD1 | TRBV15 | CATNPGQGFGYTEAFF
TRBJ2-1 | - | TRBV10-3 | CAISSPPSFRDSHNEQFF
TRBJ2-5 | TRBD2 | TRBV5-1 | CASSLARTSGSQETQYF
TRBJ2-7 | TRBD2 | TRBV12-3/TRBV12-4 | CASSRSVTSSSYEQYF
TRBJ2-1 | TRBD2 | TRBV12-3/TRBV12-4 | CASSPHVSGGASNEQFF